Detailed here is one T cell receptor (beta chain). UMI-labeled 5' RACE yielded the TRB cDNA libraries. For each CDR3 protein, TCRdb gives one entry from its re-call of the 5' RACE reads, without DNA. The listing contains about 80,000 distinct CDR3 sequences. These data come from a study of CXCR3-negative and CXCR3-positive naive CD8 T cells. CDR1 and CDR2 (germline): DFQATT, SNEGSKA (reference sequence). The CDR3 sequence is 12 residues long. V usage is TRBV20-1 and J usage is TRBJ2-2. Sequencing was performed on naive CXCR3- CD8+ T cells from blood. Subset: CD45RO-CCR7+CD27+CD95- naive CD8+ T cells lacking CXCR3 (TNR3-). The receptor's source is a human donor in good health. Some clones in this sample may be carry-over from other donors' samples. This CDR3 is CRAGANTGELFF.